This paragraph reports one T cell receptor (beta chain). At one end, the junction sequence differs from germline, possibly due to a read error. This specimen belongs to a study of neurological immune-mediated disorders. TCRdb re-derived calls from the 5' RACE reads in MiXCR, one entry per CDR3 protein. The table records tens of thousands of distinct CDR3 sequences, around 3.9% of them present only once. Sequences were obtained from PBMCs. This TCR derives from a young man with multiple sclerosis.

CDR3 coding DNA: TGTGCCAGCAGCTCCCCGTATCAGCCCCAGAATTTT. Its protein product is CASSSPYQPQNF. The gene calls are TRBV7-9 and TRBJ1-5; D not resolved. The CDR3 spans 12 residues. Per the germline V gene, CDR1 is SEHNR and CDR2 is FQNEAQ (reference sequence).